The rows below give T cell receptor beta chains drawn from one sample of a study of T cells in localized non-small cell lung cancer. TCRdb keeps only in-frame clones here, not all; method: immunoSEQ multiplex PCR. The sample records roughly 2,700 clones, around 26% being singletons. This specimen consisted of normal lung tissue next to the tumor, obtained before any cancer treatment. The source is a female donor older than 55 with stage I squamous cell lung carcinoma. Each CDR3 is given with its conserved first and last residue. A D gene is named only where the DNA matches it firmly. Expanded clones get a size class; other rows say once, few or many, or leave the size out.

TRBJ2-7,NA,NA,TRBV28,CASSSGTDSYEQYF,TGTGCCAGCAGTTCTGGGACGGACTCCTACGAGCAGTACTTC
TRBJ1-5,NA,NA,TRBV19,CASSSRPDRINQPQHF,TGTGCCAGTAGCTCCCGGCCGGACCGTATCAATCAGCCCCAGCATTTT
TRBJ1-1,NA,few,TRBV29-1,CSVERTMNTEAFF,TGCAGCGTTGAACGGACCATGAACACTGAAGCTTTCTTT
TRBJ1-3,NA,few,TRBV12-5,CATPPDEDSGNTIYF,TGTGCCACTCCCCCAGACGAGGACTCTGGAAACACCATATATTTT
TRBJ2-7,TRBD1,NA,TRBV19,CASSALVPGGEQYF,TGTGCCAGTAGTGCTCTAGTCCCAGGGGGCGAGCAGTACTTC
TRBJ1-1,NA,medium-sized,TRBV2,CASSEGGVDKAFF,TGTGCCAGCAGTGAAGGGGGGGTTGATAAAGCTTTCTTT
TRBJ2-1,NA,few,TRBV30,CAYLDLALPYNEQFF,TGTGCCTACCTTGATCTAGCGTTACCATACAATGAGCAGTTCTTC
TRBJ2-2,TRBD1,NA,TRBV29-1,CSGRDRVGTGELFF,TGCAGCGGGCGGGACAGGGTAGGGACCGGGGAGCTGTTTTTT
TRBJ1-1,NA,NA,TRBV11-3,CASSLPGLQGNTEAFF,TGTGCCAGCAGCTTACCGGGCCTTCAAGGGAACACTGAAGCTTTCTTT
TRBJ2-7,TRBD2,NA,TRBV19,CASSPGLALSSYEQYF,TGTGCCAGTAGTCCAGGACTAGCGCTAAGCTCCTACGAGCAGTACTTC
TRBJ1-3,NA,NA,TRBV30,CAWSVRGDPGNTIYF,TGTGCCTGGAGTGTACGGGGGGATCCTGGAAACACCATATATTTT
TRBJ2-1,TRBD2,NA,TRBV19,CASSKMTSGVNNEQFF,TGTGCCAGTAGTAAAATGACTAGCGGAGTCAACAATGAGCAGTTCTTC
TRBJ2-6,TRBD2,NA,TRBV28,CASSSGLQSGANVLTF,TGTGCCAGCAGCTCGGGACTACAATCTGGGGCCAACGTCCTGACTTTC
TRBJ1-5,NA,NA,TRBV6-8,CASSWAGPNQPQHF,TGTGCCAGCAGTTGGGCAGGGCCAAATCAGCCCCAGCATTTT
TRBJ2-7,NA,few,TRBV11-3,CASSLGGNSYEQYF,TGTGCCAGCAGCTTAGGGGGGAACTCCTACGAGCAGTACTTC
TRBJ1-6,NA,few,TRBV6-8,CASSEWGDRSPLHF,TGTGCCAGCTCGGAATGGGGGGATCGTTCACCCCTCCACTTT
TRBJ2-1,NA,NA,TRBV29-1,CSVEKGFTYNEQFF,TGCAGCGTTGAAAAGGGATTTACCTACAATGAGCAGTTCTTC
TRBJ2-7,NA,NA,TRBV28,CASSLSVGNSYEQYF,TGTGCCAGCAGTTTATCAGTGGGAAATAGCTACGAGCAGTACTTC
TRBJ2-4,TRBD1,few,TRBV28,CASSLKGQGYIQYF,TGTGCCAGCAGCCTAAAGGGACAGGGTTACATTCAGTACTTC
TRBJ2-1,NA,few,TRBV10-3,CASLALEGVASEQFF,TGTGCCAGCTTAGCCCTCGAGGGGGTCGCTAGTGAGCAGTTCTTC
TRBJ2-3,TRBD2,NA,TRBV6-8,CASSFNTPGLAGTDTQYF,TGTGCCAGCAGTTTCAACACCCCGGGACTAGCGGGCACAGATACGCAGTATTTT
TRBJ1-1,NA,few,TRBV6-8,CASSSGRVLAEAFF,TGTGCCAGCAGTTCTGGCAGGGTCTTAGCTGAAGCTTTCTTT
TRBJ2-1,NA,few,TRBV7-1,CASSSDRHNEQFF,TGTGCCAGCAGCTCGGACAGACACAATGAGCAGTTCTTC
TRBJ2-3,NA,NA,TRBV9,CASSPLLTDTQYF,TGTGCCAGCAGTCCCTTGCTCACAGATACGCAGTATTTT
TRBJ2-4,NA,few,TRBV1,CASSQPPANLQYF,TGCGCCAGCAGCCAACCCCCCGCGAACCTCCAGTACTTC
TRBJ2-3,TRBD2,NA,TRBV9,CASSWSLSGRTMSTDTQYF,TGTGCCAGCAGCTGGTCTTTGAGCGGGAGGACGATGAGCACAGATACGCAGTATTTT
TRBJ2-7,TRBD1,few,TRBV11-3,CASSHAGTGGNEQYF,TGTGCCAGCAGTCACGCCGGGACAGGGGGCAACGAGCAGTACTTC
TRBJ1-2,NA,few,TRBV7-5,CASSLGTEIDGYTF,TGTGCCAGCAGCTTAGGGACAGAAATAGATGGCTACACCTTC
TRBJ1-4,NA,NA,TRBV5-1,CASSFNSGRSEKLFF,TGCGCCAGCAGCTTTAACTCCGGGAGGAGTGAAAAACTGTTTTTT
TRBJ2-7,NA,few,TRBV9,CASSVGAQTTYEQYF,TGTGCCAGCAGCGTAGGTGCACAGACCACCTACGAGCAGTACTTC
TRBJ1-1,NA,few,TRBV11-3,CASAPAGGMNTEAFF,TGTGCCAGCGCCCCCGCGGGGGGGATGAACACTGAAGCTTTCTTT
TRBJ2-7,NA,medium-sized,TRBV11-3,CASSLREGPNPPYEQYF,TGTGCCAGCAGCTTAAGAGAGGGGCCGAACCCCCCCTACGAGCAGTACTTC
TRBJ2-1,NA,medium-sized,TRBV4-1,CASSQALISYNEQFF,TGCGCCAGCAGCCAAGCTCTGATCTCCTACAATGAGCAGTTCTTC
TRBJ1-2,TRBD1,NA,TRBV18,CASSPTGQGNFYGYTF,TGTGCCAGCTCACCGACAGGGCAGGGGAACTTCTATGGCTACACCTTC
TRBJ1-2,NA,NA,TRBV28,CASSLSSSYGYTF,TGTGCCAGCAGTTTATCGTCCAGCTATGGCTACACCTTC
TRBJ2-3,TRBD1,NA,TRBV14,CASSQDLTGISTDTQYF,TGTGCCAGCAGCCAAGATCTGACAGGGATCAGCACAGATACGCAGTATTTT
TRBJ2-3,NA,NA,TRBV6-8,CAISAGDTSTDTQYF,TGTGCCATCAGTGCCGGTGACACAAGCACAGATACGCAGTATTTT
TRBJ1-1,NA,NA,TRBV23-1,CASSLSVNTEAFF,TGCGCCAGCAGCTTATCTGTGAACACTGAAGCTTTCTTT
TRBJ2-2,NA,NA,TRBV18,CASSPITLQGTGELFF,TGTGCCAGCTCACCGATAACCTTACAGGGCACCGGGGAGCTGTTTTTT
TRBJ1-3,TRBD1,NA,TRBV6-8,CAISGQAGNTIYF,TGTGCCATCTCGGGACAGGCTGGAAACACCATATATTTT
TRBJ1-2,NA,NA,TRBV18,CASSPGSGGDGYTF,TGTGCCAGCTCACCAGGGTCGGGGGGAGATGGCTACACCTTC
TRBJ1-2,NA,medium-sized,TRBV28,CASRIPRDKGGYTF,TGTGCCAGCAGAATTCCCAGGGACAAGGGGGGCTACACCTTC
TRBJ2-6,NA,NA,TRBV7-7,CASSFGGSGRGANVLTF,TGTGCCAGCAGCTTTGGGGGGAGCGGACGTGGGGCCAACGTCCTGACTTTC
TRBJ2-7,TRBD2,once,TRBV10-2,CASSGLAGAHEQYF,TGCGCCAGCAGTGGGCTAGCGGGAGCCCACGAGCAGTACTTC
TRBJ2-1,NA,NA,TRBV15,CATQATSSYNEQFF,TGTGCCACCCAGGCGACTAGCTCCTACAATGAGCAGTTCTTC
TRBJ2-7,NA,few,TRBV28,CASSLFAGSSYEQYF,TGTGCCAGCAGTTTATTTGCGGGAAGCTCCTACGAGCAGTACTTC
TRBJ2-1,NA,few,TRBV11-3,CASSLGGSYNEQFF,TGTGCCAGCAGCTTAGGGGGGTCTTACAATGAGCAGTTCTTC
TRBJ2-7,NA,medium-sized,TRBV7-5,CVRSCRILAGEVEQYF,TGTGTCAGAAGCTGCCGAATACTAGCGGGAGAAGTCGAGCAGTACTTC
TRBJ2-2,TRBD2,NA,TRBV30,CAWSKGTSANTGELFF,TGTGCCTGGAGCAAAGGGACTAGCGCAAACACCGGGGAGCTGTTTTTT
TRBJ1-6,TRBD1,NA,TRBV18,CASSPTGDSNNSPLHF,TGTGCCAGCTCACCGACTGGGGACAGTAATAATTCACCCCTCCACTTT
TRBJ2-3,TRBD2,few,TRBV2,CASSRTSQSTDTQYF,TGTGCCAGCAGCCGGACTAGTCAAAGCACAGATACGCAGTATTTT